This T cell receptor beta chain comes out of a study of human T cells and chemical hapten exposure. Notes on the study in general: Among TCRs, those above 1 in 1000 frequency were unaffected by DPC sensitization. Relative to control repertoires, expanded TCRs gave rise to significantly more large CDR3 similarity clusters.

Time point of the sample: pre-sensitization, week 0. The treatment here: therapeutic diphenylcyclopropenone sensitization with weekly scalp DPC. TCRdb re-called the RACE reads with MiXCR, one entry per CDR3 protein. Of roughly 40,000 distinct CDR3 sequences listed, under 15% were seen once; the top ten hold under 7.5%. A word on this clonotype: Its antigen remains unknown.

There are 15 residues in the CDR3. V shed 6 bases and J shed 0 bases, with 14 bases lying between them. The germline gives CDR1 KGHSH, CDR2 LQKENI. This sequence was found in a woman younger than 45 with alopecia areata. Some clones in this sample may be carry-over from other donors' samples. Here the sequenced sample was whole blood, taken in connection with sensitization to the hapten diphenylcyclopropenone (DPC). This rearrangement joins TRBV18 to TRBJ1-1, with a tentative D call TRBD1 (6 bases). The CDR3 DNA is TGTGCCAGCTCCCGAAATGGACAGTTGAACACTGAAGCTTTCTTT. Residues: CASSRNGQLNTEAFF.